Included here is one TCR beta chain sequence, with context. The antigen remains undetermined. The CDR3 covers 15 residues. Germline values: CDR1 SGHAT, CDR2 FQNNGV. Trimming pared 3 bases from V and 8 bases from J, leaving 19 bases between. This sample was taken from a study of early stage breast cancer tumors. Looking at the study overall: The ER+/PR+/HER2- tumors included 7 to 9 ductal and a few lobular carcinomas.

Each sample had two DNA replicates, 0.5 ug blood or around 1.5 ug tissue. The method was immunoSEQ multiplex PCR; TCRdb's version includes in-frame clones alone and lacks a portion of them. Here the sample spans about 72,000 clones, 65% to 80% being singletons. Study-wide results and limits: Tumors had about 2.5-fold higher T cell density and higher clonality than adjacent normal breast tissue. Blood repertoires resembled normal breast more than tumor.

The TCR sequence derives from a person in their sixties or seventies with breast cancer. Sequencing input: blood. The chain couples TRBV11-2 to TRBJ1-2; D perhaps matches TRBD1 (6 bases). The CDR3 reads CASSLGSRGRGGYTF. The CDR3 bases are TGTGCCAGCAGCTTGGGTTCAAGGGGCAGGGGCGGCTACACCTTC.